This T cell receptor (beta chain) was recovered during a study of molecular identifiers for immune sequencing clone quantification. TCRdb fed the PCR reads into MiXCR, producing one record per CDR3 protein. Altogether nearly 55,000 distinct CDR3 sequences are present, roughly a third being singletons, with the ten largest covering 3.8%. There are a few counts of this clonotype. The V end lost 5 bases, the J end lost 5 bases, and 13 bases lay between the germline ends. This CDR3 has 13 amino acids. Germline V lookup: CDR1 MDHEN, CDR2 SYDVKM. Sequenced input: naive CD8+ T cells from blood, with Jurkat cell RNA spiked in. Subset defined: FACS-sorted CD8+CD4-CCR7+CD45RA+ naive T cells. The receptor comes from a human donor in good health. Some libraries in this study had Jurkat cell RNA spiked in. This chain links TRBV28 with TRBJ2-7, with D hard to call. The CDR3 loop is CASSLTPTNEQYF. CDR3 nucleotide sequence: TGTGCCAGCAGTCTTACCCCCACCAACGAGCAGTACTTC.